This T cell receptor beta chain came from a study of T cells in Graves' hyperthyroidism and ophthalmopathy. Turning to the study itself: Blood was drawn when the patient was first diagnosed and still untreated. Study-level findings and limits: Prediction of ophthalmopathy progression came a median around 6.1 months pre-onset. By a 13 V-J model, ophthalmopathy was set apart from stable hyperthyroidism.

This clonotype was seen repeatedly, ten times or more. The antigen remains undetermined. Amplification yielded TCR beta CDR3 regions, with RNA transcripts as the source. A first-round RT-PCR of the TCR CDR3 used the HTBI primer set. From the multiplex PCR reads, TCRdb called clonotypes with MiXCR, one entry per CDR3 protein. The data show about 610,000 distinct CDR3 sequences, roughly 14% seen once. Cells are PBMCs isolated from around 9.4 ml of fresh blood. The source material was blood. The sequence derives from a woman in her thirties or forties with Graves' ophthalmopathy.

The CDR3 DNA reads TGTGCCAGCAGTTTACAGAGTGCTAACTATGGCTACACCTTC. Translating it yields CASSLQSANYGYTF. The chain couples TRBV12-3 or TRBV12-4 to TRBJ1-2; no reliable D call. The CDR3 consists of 14 residues. V was trimmed by 2 bases and J by 0 bases, leaving 7 bases between them.